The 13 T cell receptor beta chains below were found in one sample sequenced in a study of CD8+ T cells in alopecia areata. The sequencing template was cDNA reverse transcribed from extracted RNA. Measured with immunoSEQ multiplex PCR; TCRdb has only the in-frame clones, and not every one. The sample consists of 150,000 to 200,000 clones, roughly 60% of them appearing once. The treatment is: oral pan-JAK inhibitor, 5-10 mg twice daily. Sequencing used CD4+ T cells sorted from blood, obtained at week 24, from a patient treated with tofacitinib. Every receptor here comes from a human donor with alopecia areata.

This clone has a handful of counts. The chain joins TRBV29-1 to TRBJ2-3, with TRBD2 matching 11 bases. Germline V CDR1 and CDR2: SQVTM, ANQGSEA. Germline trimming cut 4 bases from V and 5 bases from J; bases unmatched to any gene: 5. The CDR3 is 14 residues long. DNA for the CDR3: TGCAGCGTTGTACTAGCGGGGGCTATAGATACGCAGTATTTT. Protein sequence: CSVVLAGAIDTQYF.

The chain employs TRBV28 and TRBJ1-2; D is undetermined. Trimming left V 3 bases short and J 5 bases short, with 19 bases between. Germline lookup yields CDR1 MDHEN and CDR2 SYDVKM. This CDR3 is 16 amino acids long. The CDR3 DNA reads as TGTGCCAGCAGTTTTGCCTACACATCGAATCGATATGGCTACACCTTC. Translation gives CASSFAYTSNRYGYTF.

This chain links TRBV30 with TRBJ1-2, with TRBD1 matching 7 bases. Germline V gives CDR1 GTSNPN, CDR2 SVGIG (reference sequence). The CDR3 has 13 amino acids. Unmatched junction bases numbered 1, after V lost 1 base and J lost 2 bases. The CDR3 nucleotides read TGTGCCTGGAGTGGACAGGGCAACTATGGCTACACCTTC. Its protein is CAWSGQGNYGYTF.

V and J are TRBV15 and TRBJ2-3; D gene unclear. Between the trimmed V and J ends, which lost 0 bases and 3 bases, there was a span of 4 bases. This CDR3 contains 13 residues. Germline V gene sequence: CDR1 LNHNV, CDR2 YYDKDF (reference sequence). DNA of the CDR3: TGTGCCACCAGCAGAGATCAGACAGATACGCAGTATTTT. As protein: CATSRDQTDTQYF.

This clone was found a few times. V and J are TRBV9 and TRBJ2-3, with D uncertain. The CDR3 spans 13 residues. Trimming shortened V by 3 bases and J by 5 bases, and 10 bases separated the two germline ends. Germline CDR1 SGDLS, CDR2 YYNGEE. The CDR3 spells CASSARSGDTQYF. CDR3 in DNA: TGTGCCAGCAGCGCAAGATCGGGAGATACGCAGTATTTT.

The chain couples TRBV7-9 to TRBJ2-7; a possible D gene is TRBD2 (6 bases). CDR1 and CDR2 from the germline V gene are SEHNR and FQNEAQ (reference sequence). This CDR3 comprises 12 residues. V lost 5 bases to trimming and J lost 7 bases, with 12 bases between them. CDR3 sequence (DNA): TGTGCCAGCAGCATCGGAGGGAGTGAGCAGTACTTC. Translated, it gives CASSIGGSEQYF.

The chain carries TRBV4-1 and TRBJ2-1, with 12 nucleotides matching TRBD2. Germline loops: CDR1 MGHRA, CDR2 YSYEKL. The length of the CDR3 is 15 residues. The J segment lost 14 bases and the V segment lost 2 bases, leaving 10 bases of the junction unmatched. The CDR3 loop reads CASSQSSGGASQEFF. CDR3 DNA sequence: TGCGCCAGCAGCCAATCTAGCGGGGGGGCCAGTCAGGAGTTCTTC.

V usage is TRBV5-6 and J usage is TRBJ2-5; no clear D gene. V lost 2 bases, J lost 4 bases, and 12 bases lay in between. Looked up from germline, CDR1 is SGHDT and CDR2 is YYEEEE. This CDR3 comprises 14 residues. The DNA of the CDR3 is TGTGCCAGCAGCTTTAAGGTCGTGGGAGAGACCCAGTACTTC. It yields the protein CASSFKVVGETQYF.

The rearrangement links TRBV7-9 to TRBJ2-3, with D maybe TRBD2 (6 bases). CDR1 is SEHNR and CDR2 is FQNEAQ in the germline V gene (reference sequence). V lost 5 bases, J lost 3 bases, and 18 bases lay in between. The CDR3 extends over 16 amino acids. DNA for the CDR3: TGTGCCAGCAGCCCTGGGCTCCGGGAGACTACAGATACGCAGTATTTT. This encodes CASSPGLRETTDTQYF.

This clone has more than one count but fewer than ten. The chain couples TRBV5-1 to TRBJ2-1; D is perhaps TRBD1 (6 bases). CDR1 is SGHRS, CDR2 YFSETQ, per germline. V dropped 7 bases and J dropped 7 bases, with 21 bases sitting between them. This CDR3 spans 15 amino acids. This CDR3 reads CASRDRDTASNEQFF. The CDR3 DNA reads TGCGCCAGCCGAGACCGGGACACGGCCTCGAATGAGCAGTTCTTC.

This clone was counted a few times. CDR3 region: CASSDRDGNQPQHF. CDR3 in DNA: TGTGCCAGCAGTGACCGGGACGGGAATCAGCCCCAGCATTTT. The chain joins TRBV6-1 to TRBJ1-5; the D gene is possibly TRBD1 (5 bases). Germline V lookup: CDR1 MNHNS, CDR2 SASEGT. This CDR3 is 14 amino acids long. The V end lost 3 bases, the J end lost 4 bases, and 10 bases lay between the germline ends.

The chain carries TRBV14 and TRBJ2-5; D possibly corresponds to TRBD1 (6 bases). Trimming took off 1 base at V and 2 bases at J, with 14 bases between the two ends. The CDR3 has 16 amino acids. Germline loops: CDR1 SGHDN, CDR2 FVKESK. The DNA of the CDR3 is TGTGCCAGCAGCCAAGTCGGGTGGACAGTGCAAGAGACCCAGTACTTC. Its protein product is CASSQVGWTVQETQYF.

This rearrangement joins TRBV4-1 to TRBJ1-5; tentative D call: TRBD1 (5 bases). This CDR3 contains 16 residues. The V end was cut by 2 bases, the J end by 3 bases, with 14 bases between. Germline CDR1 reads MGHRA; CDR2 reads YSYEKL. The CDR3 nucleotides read TGCGCCAGCAGCCAACAGGCCCAGGGAGCCAATCAGCCCCAGCATTTT. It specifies CASSQQAQGANQPQHF.